The 28 T cell receptor beta chains in this list originate from one sample, sequenced in a study of cytomegalovirus exposure and HLA in healthy donors. PCR primers comprised 60 Vbeta and 13 Jbeta primers. TCRdb keeps only in-frame clones here, not all; method: immunoSEQ multiplex PCR. Reported are 120,000 to 150,000 clones; the ten largest clones contain 2% to 3%. The source material was PBMCs. These receptors were taken from a man aged 40-55 years in good health and CMV-seronegative.

The chain links TRBV4-2 to TRBJ1-2; the D is unclear. The CDR3 length is 15 residues. Germline V gene lookup returns CDR1 LGHNA and CDR2 YNFKEQ. V lost 0 bases, J lost 2 bases, and 10 bases lay in between. This CDR3 reads CASSQDFTGNYGYTF. Written as DNA, the CDR3 is TGTGCCAGCAGCCAAGATTTCACGGGGAACTATGGCTACACCTTC.

CDR3 DNA: TGTGCCAGTAGTAGCGACAGGGGGCTTAATTCACCCCTCCACTTT. The encoded protein is CASSSDRGLNSPLHF. The V call is TRBV19, the J call TRBJ1-6; 10 bases are shared with TRBD1. With 4 bases clipped from V and 6 bases from J, the junction kept 3 bases outside the gene matches. Germline V gene lookup returns CDR1 LNHDA and CDR2 SQIVND (reference sequence). The CDR3 is 15 amino acids.

This rearrangement joins TRBV19 to TRBJ1-5; D is ambiguous. Trimming pared 2 bases from V and 8 bases from J, leaving 7 bases between. The CDR3 is 12 amino acids. CDR1 LNHDA and CDR2 SQIVND come from the germline V gene (reference sequence). CDR3 nucleotide sequence: TGTGCCAGTAGTATACCCCCCGAGCCCCAGCATTTT. This encodes CASSIPPEPQHF.

V is TRBV28 and J is TRBJ2-1; D is possibly TRBD2 (6 bases). Trimming took 2 bases from V and 5 from J, leaving 13 bases between them. This CDR3 spans 15 amino acids. Per the germline V gene, CDR1 is MDHEN and CDR2 is SYDVKM. The CDR3 here is CASSLMGLANNEQFF. The CDR3, as DNA: TGTGCCAGCAGTTTAATGGGCCTAGCGAACAATGAGCAGTTCTTC.

J is TRBJ1-2 and V is TRBV19, with 7 positions matching TRBD1. Germline CDR1 is LNHDA and CDR2 is SQIVND (reference sequence). This CDR3 is 14 amino acids long. The V and J ends lost 7 bases and 6 bases, in that order; junction bases with no gene match: 11. CDR3 bases: TGTGCCAGTACCCCACAGGGGAGATGGGATGGCTACACCTTC. Protein: CASTPQGRWDGYTF.

The chain employs TRBV6-6 and TRBJ1-5; D may be TRBD1 (5 bases). The germline gives CDR1 MNHNY, CDR2 SVGAGI (reference sequence). Trimming took off 4 bases at V and 5 bases at J, with 9 bases between the two ends. This CDR3 comprises 13 residues. CDR3 nucleotide sequence: TGTGCCAGCAGTTCCCAGGGCTATCAGCCCCAGCATTTT. Encoded protein: CASSSQGYQPQHF.

The genes are TRBV7-9 and TRBJ2-3, with 10 bases lining up with TRBD2. Trimming took 5 bases from V and 6 from J; bases not matched to a gene: 8. CDR3 length equals 15 residues. The germline V gene encodes CDR1 SEHNR and CDR2 FQNEAQ (reference sequence). The CDR3 DNA reads as TGTGCCAGCAGCGTAGTAGGGACTAGCGCGGATACGCAGTATTTT. It translates to CASSVVGTSADTQYF.

V and J are TRBV5-5 and TRBJ1-1; the match to TRBD1 covers 7 bases. Germline V gene data show CDR1 as SGHKS and CDR2 as YYEKEE (reference sequence). V dropped 4 bases and J dropped 0; count of bases not matched to a gene: 6. This CDR3 region has 15 residues. The CDR3 DNA is TGTGCCAGCAGCCCAGGGGGTTGGATGAACACTGAAGCTTTCTTT. Amino acids: CASSPGGWMNTEAFF.

The CDR3 region is CASSLTGSYTGELFF. The CDR3 DNA sequence: TGTGCCAGCAGCCTGACAGGGAGTTACACCGGGGAGCTGTTTTTT. The chain joins TRBV5-4 to TRBJ2-2; 7 bases are shared with TRBD1. Trimming at V came to 4 bases and at J to 3 bases, leaving 6 bases not matched to a gene. CDR1 is SGHNT, CDR2 YYREEE, per germline (reference sequence). The CDR3 runs to 15 residues.

The rearrangement joins TRBV7-2 to TRBJ2-4, with 11 bases that match TRBD2. This CDR3 is 15 amino acids long. J was trimmed by 6 bases and V by 5 bases; bases with no gene match: 6. The germline CDR1 and CDR2 sequences are SGHTA and FQGNSA. In DNA form, the CDR3 reads TGTGCCAGCAGCGATACTAGCGGGGGTGGAAACATTCAGTACTTC. Its protein is CASSDTSGGGNIQYF.

With respect to this clone: Other DNA sequences of this sample code for an identical CDR3. The chain links TRBV25-1 to TRBJ2-6; D gene unclear. Germline V gene lookup returns CDR1 MGHDK and CDR2 SYGVNS. CDR3 length: 15 residues. V lost 0 bases to trimming and J lost 7 bases, with 10 bases between them. The CDR3 DNA reads as TGTGCCAGCAGTGAATACAGAGGCGGAGCCAACGTCCTGACTTTC. It is translated as CASSEYRGGANVLTF.

The chain has TRBV7-6 and TRBJ2-3; D is uncertain. The CDR3 loop spans 13 amino acids. Deletions cut 3 bases from V and 4 bases from J, with 8 bases between. CDR1 is SGHVS, CDR2 FNYEAQ, per germline. The DNA of the CDR3 is TGTGCCAGCAGCTTTGCATCGGCAGATACGCAGTATTTT. It translates to CASSFASADTQYF.

The J gene is TRBJ1-4, the V gene TRBV5-1; 7 bases are shared with TRBD1. The trim removed 2 bases at V and 5 bases at J, leaving 3 bases unmatched. Germline assignment: CDR1 SGHRS and CDR2 YFSETQ. The CDR3 sequence is 14 residues long. The CDR3 bases are TGCGCCAGCAGCTTCGGGACAGTGAATGAAAAACTGTTTTTT. It encodes CASSFGTVNEKLFF.

This rearrangement joins TRBV2 to TRBJ1-2; 7 bases are a match to TRBD1. J lost 6 bases, V lost 5 bases, and 9 bases had no gene match. The CDR3 is 14 amino acids. Per germline, CDR1 SNHLY and CDR2 FYNNEI. CDR3 sequence (DNA): TGTGCCAGCAGTACTATATCACAGGGGCATGGCTACACCTTC. Amino acid sequence: CASSTISQGHGYTF.

V is TRBV10-3 and J is TRBJ1-5; D call uncertain. The germline gives CDR1 ENHRY, CDR2 SYGVKD. The CDR3 is 14 amino acids. V lost 0 bases and J lost 7, with 10 bases in between. CDR3 nucleotides: TGTGCCATCAGTGAGTCGCCGGGAGGGCAGCCCCAGCATTTT. This encodes CAISESPGGQPQHF.

This chain links TRBV5-6 with TRBJ2-7; 13 bases map to TRBD2. The CDR3 runs to 16 residues. V lost 3 bases and J lost 2; bases outside the gene matches: 5. The V gene's germline CDR1 is SGHDT and CDR2 YYEEEE. CDR3 bases: TGTGCCAGCAGCTCCTGGGGACTAGCGGGGACCTACGAGCAGTACTTC. Its translation is CASSSWGLAGTYEQYF.

The chain combines TRBV5-6 with TRBJ2-2; tentative D call: TRBD2 (5 bases). The CDR3 covers 15 residues. Trimming removed 3 bases at V and 4 bases at J, with 13 bases between. Germline-derived CDR1 and CDR2 are SGHDT and YYEEEE. The CDR3 sequence is CASSYEGRVTGELFF. As DNA, the CDR3 is TGTGCCAGCAGCTATGAAGGGAGAGTCACCGGGGAGCTGTTTTTT. The full variable domain, completed using reference TRBV5-6 and TRBJ2-2, is DAGVTQSPTHLIKTRGQQVTLRCSPKSGHDTVSWYQQALGQGPQFIFQYYEEEERQRGNFPDRFSGHQFPNYSSELNVNALLLGDSALYLCASSYEGRVTGELFFGEGSRLTVL.

The gene calls are TRBV10-3 and TRBJ1-1, with a tentative D call TRBD1 (5 bases). V was cut by 11 bases and J by 3 bases, with 19 bases left in between. The CDR3 runs 14 residues. CDR1 is ENHRY and CDR2 is SYGVKD in the germline V gene. The CDR3 DNA is TGTGCCGTCAACCTCGGAGGGGTGGACACTGAAGCTTTCTTT. As protein: CAVNLGGVDTEAFF.

J is TRBJ2-2 and V is TRBV7-6, with 7 nucleotides matching TRBD1. The CDR3 spans 14 residues. In germline, CDR1 is SGHVS, CDR2 FNYEAQ. V was clipped by 5 bases and J by 8 bases; unmatched bases: 8. The CDR3 here is CASSPGTARGELFF. The CDR3 nucleotides are TGTGCCAGCAGCCCCGGGACAGCTAGGGGGGAGCTGTTTTTT.

V and J are TRBV5-1 and TRBJ2-7, with D maybe TRBD1 (6 bases). The CDR3 consists of 14 residues. The germline V gene encodes CDR1 SGHRS and CDR2 YFSETQ. Trimming stripped 0 bases from V and 4 bases from J, with 11 bases between. This CDR3 reads CASSLAGQRYEQYF. CDR3 in DNA: TGCGCCAGCAGCTTGGCTGGACAGAGATACGAGCAGTACTTC.

The chain is built from TRBV18 and TRBJ1-1, with D possibly being TRBD1 (5 bases). The CDR3 length is 14 residues. Trimming took 2 bases from V and 2 from J, leaving 9 bases between them. Germline CDR1 is KGHSH and CDR2 is LQKENI. CDR3 DNA sequence: TGTGCCAGCTCACCAGGGCGGACAAACACTGAAGCTTTCTTT. Its translation: CASSPGRTNTEAFF.

The genes are TRBV19 and TRBJ2-5; 7 bases are shared with TRBD1. Germline V gene data show CDR1 as LNHDA and CDR2 as SQIVND (reference sequence). This CDR3 has 14 residues. With 7 bases clipped from V and 4 bases from J, the junction kept 9 bases outside the gene matches. The CDR3 here is CASNRGGQAETQYF. The CDR3 DNA is TGTGCCAGTAACAGGGGCGGACAGGCAGAGACCCAGTACTTC.

The V call is TRBV11-2, the J call TRBJ2-7; a weak D match, TRBD1 (6 bases). Trimming shortened V by 5 bases and J by 2 bases, and 16 bases separated the two germline ends. CDR1 is SGHAT and CDR2 is FQNNGV in the germline V gene. The CDR3 extends over 15 amino acids. CDR3 sequence (DNA): TGTGCCAGCAGCCAGCTAGCAGGGGCACCCTACGAGCAGTACTTC. It specifies CASSQLAGAPYEQYF.

The chain carries TRBV29-1 and TRBJ1-2; D gene ambiguous. Germline V gene sequence: CDR1 SQVTM, CDR2 ANQGSEA. V lost 4 bases and J lost 0, with 12 bases in between. The CDR3 length is 14 residues. DNA for the CDR3: TGCAGCGTTGCTATCGACACCTCTAACTATGGCTACACCTTC. Translated: CSVAIDTSNYGYTF.

The chain carries TRBV2 and TRBJ2-7, with 8 bases fitting TRBD1. CDR1 SNHLY and CDR2 FYNNEI come from the germline V gene. V shed 6 bases, J shed 1 base, and the junction held 8 bases outside the gene matches. The CDR3 loop spans 15 amino acids. The CDR3: CASSPGQGRSYEQYF. The CDR3 bases are TGTGCCAGCAGCCCCGGACAGGGAAGATCCTACGAGCAGTACTTC.

This chain uses TRBV5-1 with TRBJ2-7; D gene uncertain. The CDR3 totals 11 residues. In germline, CDR1 is SGHRS, CDR2 YFSETQ. Trimming took off 4 bases at V and 2 bases at J, with 4 bases between the two ends. The CDR3 sequence: CASSPTYEQYF. CDR3 DNA: TGCGCCAGCAGCCCAACCTACGAGCAGTACTTC.

The V and J genes are TRBV15 and TRBJ2-2; TRBD1 matches at 7 bases. The CDR3 covers 17 residues. The germline gives CDR1 LNHNV, CDR2 YYDKDF (reference sequence). Trimming cost V 9 bases and J 3 bases; bases outside gene matches: 16. The CDR3 region is CATKTTEGANYTGELFF. The CDR3 region has the DNA TGTGCCACGAAGACGACTGAGGGGGCGAATTACACCGGGGAGCTGTTTTTT.

V is TRBV9 and J is TRBJ2-2; 7 bases match TRBD1. Trimming cost V 3 bases and J 13 bases; bases outside gene matches: 15. The CDR3 spans 15 residues. Germline CDR1 SGDLS, CDR2 YYNGEE. The CDR3 sequence is CASSAGTVLDFGLFF. Here the CDR3 DNA reads TGTGCCAGCAGCGCCGGGACAGTTTTAGATTTCGGGCTGTTTTTT. The full variable domain, in which reference TRBV9 and TRBJ2-2 provide the parts outside the CDR3, is DSGVTQTPKHLITATGQRVTLRCSPRSGDLSVYWYQQSLDQGLQFLIQYYNGEERAKGNILERFSAQQFPDLHSELNLSSLELGDSALYFCASSAGTVLDFGLFFGEGSRLTVL.